This T cell receptor beta chain was captured by sequencing in a study of cytotoxic CD8 clonotypes in ibrutinib-treated CLL. About the research overall: Researchers reported about a dozen relapsed/refractory and approximately 15 treatment-naive patients, 17 of them IGHV unmutated. The samples contained about 250,000 productive templates on average. They also contained an average of 94,082 productive rearrangements.

The data were produced by immunoSEQ multiplex PCR, yet TCRdb's version contains in-frame clones alone and is incomplete. The table has 110,000 to 150,000 clones, about 80% seen once. Study conclusions and caveats: Clonality (at baseline) was higher than in age-matched healthy donors and tracked circulating CD8+ T-cell counts.

The V gene end was trimmed by 5 bases and the J gene end by 7 bases; junction bases not matched to a gene: 11. Germline V gene sequence: CDR1 LNHDA, CDR2 SQIVND (reference sequence). CDR3 length: 16 residues. There are a few counts of this clone. Antigen unknown. The sequence derives from a human donor with chronic lymphocytic leukemia. The rearrangement uses TRBV19 and TRBJ1-6, with 7 bases fitting TRBD1. The material sequenced was PBMCs, taken after 24 months of ibrutinib treatment. The CDR3 region is CASSPSPTGWNSPLHF. The CDR3 DNA reads TGTGCCAGTAGTCCTTCTCCGACAGGGTGGAATTCACCCCTCCACTTT. The complete variable domain, with remaining parts taken from reference TRBV19 and TRBJ1-6, reads DGGITQSPKYLFRKEGQNVTLSCEQNLNHDAMYWYRQDPGQGLRLIYYSQIVNDFQKGDIAEGYSVSREKKESFPLTVTSAQKNPTAFYLCASSPSPTGWNSPLHFGNGTRLTVT.